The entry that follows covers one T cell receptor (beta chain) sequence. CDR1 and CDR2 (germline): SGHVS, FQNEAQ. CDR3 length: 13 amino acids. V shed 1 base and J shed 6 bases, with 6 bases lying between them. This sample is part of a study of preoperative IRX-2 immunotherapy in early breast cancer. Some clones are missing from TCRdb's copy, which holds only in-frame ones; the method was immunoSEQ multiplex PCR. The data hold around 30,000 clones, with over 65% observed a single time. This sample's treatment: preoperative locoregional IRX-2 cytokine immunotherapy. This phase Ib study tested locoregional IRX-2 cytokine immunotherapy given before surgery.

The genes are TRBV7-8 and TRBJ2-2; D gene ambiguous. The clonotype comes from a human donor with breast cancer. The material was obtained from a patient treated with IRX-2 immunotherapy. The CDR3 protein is CASSLDRPGELFF. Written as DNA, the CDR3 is TGTGCCAGCAGCTTAGACCGGCCCGGGGAGCTGTTTTTT.